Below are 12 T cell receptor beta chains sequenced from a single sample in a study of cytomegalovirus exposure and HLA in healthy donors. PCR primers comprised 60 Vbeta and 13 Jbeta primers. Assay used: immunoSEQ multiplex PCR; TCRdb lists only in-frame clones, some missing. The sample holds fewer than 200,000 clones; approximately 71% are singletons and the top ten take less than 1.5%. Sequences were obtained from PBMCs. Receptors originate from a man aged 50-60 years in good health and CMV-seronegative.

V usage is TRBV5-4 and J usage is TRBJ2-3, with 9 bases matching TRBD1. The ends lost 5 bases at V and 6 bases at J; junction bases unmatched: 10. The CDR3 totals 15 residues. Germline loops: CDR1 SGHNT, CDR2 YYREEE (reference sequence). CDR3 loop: CASRRTGTGSDTQYF. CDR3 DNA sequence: TGTGCCAGCAGACGGACCGGGACAGGGTCCGATACGCAGTATTTT.

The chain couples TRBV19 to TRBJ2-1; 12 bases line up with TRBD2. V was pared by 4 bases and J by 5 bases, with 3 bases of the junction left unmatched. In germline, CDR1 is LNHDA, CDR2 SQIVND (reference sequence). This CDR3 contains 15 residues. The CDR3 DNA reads TGTGCCAGTAGTAGACTAGCGGGGGCCCACAATGAGCAGTTCTTC. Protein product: CASSRLAGAHNEQFF.

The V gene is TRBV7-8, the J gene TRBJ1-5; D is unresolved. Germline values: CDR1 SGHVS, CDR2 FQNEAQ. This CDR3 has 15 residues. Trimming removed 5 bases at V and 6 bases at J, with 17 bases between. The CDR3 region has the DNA TGTGCCAGCAGCACTGACACGGGAGGGAGTCAGCCCCAGCATTTT. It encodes CASSTDTGGSQPQHF. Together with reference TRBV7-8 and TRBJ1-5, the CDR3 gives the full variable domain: GAGVSQSPRYKVAKRGQDVALRCDPISGHVSLFWYQQALGQGPEFLTYFQNEAQLDKSGLPSDRFFAERPEGSVSTLKIQRTQQEDSAVYLCASSTDTGGSQPQHFGDGTRLSIL.

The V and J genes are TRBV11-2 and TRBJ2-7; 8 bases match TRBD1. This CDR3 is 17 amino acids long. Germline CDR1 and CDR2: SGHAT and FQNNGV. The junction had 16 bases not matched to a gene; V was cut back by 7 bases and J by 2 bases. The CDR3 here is CASTWGSGTGLTYEQYF. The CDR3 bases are TGTGCCAGCACCTGGGGGTCGGGGACAGGTTTGACCTACGAGCAGTACTTC.

The CDR3 DNA is TGTGCCAGCCAAGTTGCCGGAGGGTTGGGCACTGAAGCTTTCTTT. Its translation: CASQVAGGLGTEAFF. The gene calls are TRBV6-5 and TRBJ1-1, with D unclear. Germline V CDR1 and CDR2: MNHEY, SVGAGI. CDR3 length: 15 residues. V was trimmed by 8 bases and J by 4 bases, leaving 20 bases between them.

The chain's CDR3 is CSAGQGDTYEQYF. CDR3 bases: TGCAGCGCCGGACAGGGGGATACATACGAGCAGTACTTC. This chain links TRBV29-1 with TRBJ2-7; 10 bases are shared with TRBD1. The CDR3 is 13 amino acids. Losses at the gene ends were 7 bases for V and 4 bases for J; bases not matched to a gene: 7. Looked up from germline, CDR1 is SQVTM and CDR2 is ANQGSEA.

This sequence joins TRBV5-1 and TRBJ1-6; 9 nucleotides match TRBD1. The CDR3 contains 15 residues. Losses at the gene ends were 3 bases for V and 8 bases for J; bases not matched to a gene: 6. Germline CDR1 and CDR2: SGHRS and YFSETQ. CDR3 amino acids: CASSWVQGADSPLHF. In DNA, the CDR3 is TGCGCCAGCAGCTGGGTACAGGGGGCAGATTCACCCCTCCACTTT.

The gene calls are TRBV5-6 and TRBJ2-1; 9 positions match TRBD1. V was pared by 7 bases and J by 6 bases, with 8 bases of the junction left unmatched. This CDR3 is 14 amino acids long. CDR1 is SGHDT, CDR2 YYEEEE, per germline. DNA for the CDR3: TGTGCCAGCTGGGGACAGGGTGGGGTCAATGAGCAGTTCTTC. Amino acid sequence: CASWGQGGVNEQFF.

CDR3 residues: CASRIEGGGEKLFF. As DNA, the CDR3 is TGTGCCAGCAGAATAGAGGGAGGTGGTGAAAAACTGTTTTTT. V usage is TRBV21-1 and J usage is TRBJ1-4. TRBV21-1 is recorded as a pseudogene. The CDR3 has 14 amino acids.

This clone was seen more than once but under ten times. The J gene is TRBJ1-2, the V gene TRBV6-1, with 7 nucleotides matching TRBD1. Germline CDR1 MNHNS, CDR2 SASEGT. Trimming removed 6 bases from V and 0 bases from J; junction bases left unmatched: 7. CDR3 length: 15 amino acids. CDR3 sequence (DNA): TGTGCCAGCAGCCGACAGGGAGGCGCTAACTATGGCTACACCTTC. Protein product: CASSRQGGANYGYTF.

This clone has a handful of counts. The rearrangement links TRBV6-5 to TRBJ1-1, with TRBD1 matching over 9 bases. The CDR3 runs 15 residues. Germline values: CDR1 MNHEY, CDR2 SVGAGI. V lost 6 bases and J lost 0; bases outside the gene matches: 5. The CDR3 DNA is TGTGCCAGCAGGCCGGACAGGGGCATGAACACTGAAGCTTTCTTT. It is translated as CASRPDRGMNTEAFF.

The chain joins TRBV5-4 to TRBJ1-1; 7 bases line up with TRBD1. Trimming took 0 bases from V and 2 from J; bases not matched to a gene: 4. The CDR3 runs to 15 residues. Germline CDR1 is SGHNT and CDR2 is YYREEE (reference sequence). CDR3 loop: CASSLGAGGNTEAFF. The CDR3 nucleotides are TGTGCCAGCAGCTTGGGGGCAGGGGGTAACACTGAAGCTTTCTTT.